The 15 T cell receptor beta chains below were found in one sample sequenced in a study of long-term antiretroviral therapy in people with HIV. Assay version v3.0 of immunoSEQ was used, and it was run at survey level. Data came from immunoSEQ multiplex PCR; TCRdb stores just in-frame clones and leaves some out. The table lists under 40,000 clones, 80% to 90% of them singletons, with under 15% in the top ten. The starting material was unsorted PBMCs, obtained 0.3 years after starting antiretroviral therapy. The receptors shown here come from a young man with HIV.

The chain recombines TRBV29-1 with TRBJ2-3, with D unclear. The germline V gene has CDR1 SQVTM and CDR2 ANQGSEA. The CDR3 spans 16 residues. The V gene lost 3 bases and the J gene lost 1 base, with 17 bases spanning the gap. The CDR3 nucleotides are TGCAGCGTTGAGACACCCCTTGGTGAAGGCACAGATACGCAGTATTTT. It is translated as CSVETPLGEGTDTQYF.

The chain recombines TRBV25-1 with TRBJ2-7, with D possibly TRBD2 on 6 matching bases. The V and J ends lost 1 base and 5 bases respectively, with 9 bases between them. This CDR3 region has 13 residues. The V gene's germline CDR1 is MGHDK and CDR2 SYGVNS. CDR3 in DNA: TGTGCCAGCAGTGAATTGGGGGGTGACGAGCAGTACTTC. This codes for CASSELGGDEQYF.

In its sample, this clone was seen once. This chain joins TRBV7-2 and TRBJ2-7; 9 nucleotides align to TRBD2. The CDR3 consists of 14 residues. Losses at the gene ends were 4 bases for V and 2 bases for J; bases not matched to a gene: 3. Germline V gene sequence: CDR1 SGHTA, CDR2 FQGNSA. The CDR3 region is CASSSSGRTYEQYF. The CDR3 DNA reads TGTGCCAGCAGCTCCAGCGGGAGGACCTACGAGCAGTACTTC.

The V and J genes are TRBV5-5 and TRBJ1-1, with 7 bases lining up with TRBD1. The V and J ends lost 2 bases and 3 bases, in that order; junction bases with no gene match: 7. The germline V gene encodes CDR1 SGHKS and CDR2 YYEKEE (reference sequence). The CDR3 is made up of 15 amino acids. The DNA of the CDR3 is TGTGCCAGCAGCTTTGCTAGGGGGCCATACACTGAAGCTTTCTTT. It translates to CASSFARGPYTEAFF.

This chain links TRBV9 with TRBJ2-7, with 8 bases matching TRBD1. This CDR3 contains 14 residues. CDR1 and CDR2 (germline): SGDLS, YYNGEE. J gave up 5 bases and V 0 bases, and 4 bases lay outside the gene matches. CDR3: CASSVGTGYNEQYF. The CDR3 nucleotides read TGTGCCAGCAGCGTAGGGACAGGGTACAACGAGCAGTACTTC.

The chain is built from TRBV5-1 and TRBJ1-1, with 7 bases that match TRBD1. Germline V CDR1 and CDR2: SGHRS, YFSETQ. The CDR3 sequence is 16 residues long. The V gene end was trimmed by 7 bases and the J gene end by 0 bases; junction bases not matched to a gene: 12. The CDR3 nucleotides read TGCGCCAGCTCGTCCCCAGAACAGGGGCTGAACACTGAAGCTTTCTTT. This gives the protein CASSSPEQGLNTEAFF.

In this sample, this clone turned up once. The V and J genes are TRBV28 and TRBJ1-5; TRBD1 might be the D (6 bases). Trimming pared 3 bases from V and 12 bases from J, leaving 18 bases between. The CDR3 runs 14 residues. Per germline, CDR1 MDHEN and CDR2 SYDVKM. The CDR3 loop reads CASSFGGASTHQHF. The CDR3 DNA reads as TGTGCCAGCAGTTTCGGGGGGGCCTCCACGCACCAGCATTTT.

The V and J genes are TRBV5-1 and TRBJ2-3; D may correspond to TRBD1 or TRBD2 (6 bases each). The V and J ends lost 0 bases and 5 bases respectively, with 13 bases between them. From germline, CDR1 is SGHRS and CDR2 YFSETQ. The CDR3 extends over 15 amino acids. The CDR3 region is CASSLAGGGLDTQYF. The DNA of the CDR3 is TGCGCCAGCAGCTTGGCCGGAGGGGGGCTAGATACGCAGTATTTT.

The rearrangement links TRBV6-4 to TRBJ2-3; 9 nucleotides agree with TRBD2. CDR1 is MRHNA and CDR2 is SNTAGT in the germline V gene. The CDR3 covers 15 residues. Losses at the gene ends were 0 bases for V and 3 bases for J; bases not matched to a gene: 1. CDR3 region: CASSDSSGGTDTQYF. The CDR3 DNA follows: TGTGCCAGCAGTGACTCGAGCGGGGGGACAGATACGCAGTATTTT.

J is TRBJ2-5 and V is TRBV11-2; 9 bases align to TRBD2. Trimming removed 2 bases from V and 1 base from J; junction bases left unmatched: 2. Germline V gene lookup returns CDR1 SGHAT and CDR2 FQNNGV. This CDR3 has 15 residues. The CDR3 protein is CASSLRRGGQETQYF. Here the CDR3 DNA reads TGTGCCAGCAGCTTAAGGCGGGGGGGCCAAGAGACCCAGTACTTC.

The V gene is TRBV7-9, the J gene TRBJ2-2; possibly TRBD2 for D (5 bases). Germline CDR1 reads SEHNR; CDR2 reads FQNEAQ (reference sequence). The CDR3 spans 15 residues. Trimming took 5 bases from V and 7 from J, leaving 17 bases between them. CDR3: CASSIPGSAYGELFF. CDR3 DNA sequence: TGTGCCAGCAGCATACCGGGATCAGCCTACGGGGAGCTGTTTTTT. The whole variable domain, filled in from reference TRBV7-9 and TRBJ2-2, reads DTGVSQNPRHKITKRGQNVTFRCDPISEHNRLYWYRQTLGQGPEFLTYFQNEAQLEKSRLLSDRFSAERPKGSFSTLEIQRTEQGDSAMYLCASSIPGSAYGELFFGEGSRLTVL.

This chain links TRBV7-2 with TRBJ2-7; TRBD2 agrees at 8 bases. Germline V gene sequence: CDR1 SGHTA, CDR2 FQGNSA. The CDR3 is 16 amino acids. Trimming cost V 6 bases and J 0 bases; bases outside gene matches: 10. The CDR3: CASRNTIAGPSYEQYF. The CDR3 region has the DNA TGTGCCAGCAGAAATACCATAGCGGGGCCCTCCTACGAGCAGTACTTC.

This clone was detected only once. This chain uses TRBV7-9 with TRBJ2-3; no clear D gene. Per the germline V gene, CDR1 is SEHNR and CDR2 is FQNEAQ (reference sequence). With 4 bases removed from V and 7 bases from J, the gap between germline ends came to 15 bases. CDR3 size: 14 residues. The CDR3 is CASSSSVSIYTQYF. CDR3 coding DNA: TGTGCCAGCAGCTCCTCGGTATCGATTTATACGCAGTATTTT.

V usage is TRBV7-2 and J usage is TRBJ2-1, with D hard to call. Germline CDR1 is SGHTA and CDR2 is FQGNSA. This CDR3 region has 14 residues. V gave up 4 bases and J gave up 4 bases, with 11 bases separating them. CDR3 sequence: CASSSSGLYNEQFF. CDR3 coding DNA: TGTGCCAGCAGCTCATCGGGCCTATACAATGAGCAGTTCTTC.

This clone was recorded a few times. The V and J genes are TRBV27 and TRBJ1-5; D ambiguous. The CDR3 covers 15 residues. V lost 3 bases, J lost 0 bases, and 9 bases lay in between. Germline-derived CDR1 and CDR2 are MNHEY and SMNVEV (reference sequence). Here the CDR3 reads CASSFAKYSNQPQHF. In DNA form, the CDR3 reads TGTGCCAGCAGTTTCGCCAAATATAGCAATCAGCCCCAGCATTTT.